This is a list of T cell receptor beta chains from one sample in a study of shared clonotypes between healthy human individuals. Profiling relied on immunoSEQ multiplex PCR, and the TCRdb table lists in-frame clones only, not all of them. The sample has fewer than 2.5 million clones; approximately 94% are singletons. Material: naive CD4+ T cells from PBMCs. The receptor source for this set is a man aged 18 to 30 in good health. Some clones in this sample may be carry-over from other donors' samples. The CDR3 runs from the conserved cysteine through the conserved F or W. Each record gives: V gene, D gene, clone size, J gene, CDR3 DNA, CDR3 protein. A D gene is named only where the DNA matches it firmly. Clone size appears in some rows only: once, few, many, or a class for an expanded clone.

>TRBV2|TRBD2|-|TRBJ2-7
TGTGCCAGCAGTCGGGGGACTAGCGGCTCCTACGAGCAGTACTTC
CASSRGTSGSYEQYF
>TRBV7-2|TRBD2|many|TRBJ2-2
TGTGCCAGCAGCCTAGGACTAGCGGGATTTACCGGGGAGCTGTTTTTT
CASSLGLAGFTGELFF
>TRBV19|-|-|TRBJ2-7
TGTGCCAGTAGTATCACCCCCTACGAGCAGTACTTC
CASSITPYEQYF
>TRBV28|TRBD1|-|TRBJ1-5
TGTGCCAGCAGTTCGTCGACAGGGGGACGGCAGCCCCAGCATTTT
CASSSSTGGRQPQHF
>TRBV4-2|-|-|TRBJ1-2
TGTGCCAGCAGCCAAGGTCACAGGGAAATAAGCTATGGCTACACCTTC
CASSQGHREISYGYTF
>TRBV30|TRBD2|-|TRBJ2-2
TGTGCCTGGAGTATTTTGGGACTAGCGAACACCGGGGAGCTGTTTTTT
CAWSILGLANTGELFF
>TRBV9|-|-|TRBJ1-1
TGTGCCAGCAGCGCCCGTGGACGGATGAACACTGAAGCTTTCTTT
CASSARGRMNTEAFF
>TRBV1|-|-|TRBJ2-3
TGCACCAGCAGCCAAGGGAGTAGGCGAGGGCCGGACACAGATACGCAGTATTTT
CTSSQGSRRGPDTDTQYF
>TRBV5-1|-|-|TRBJ2-3
TGCGCCAGCAGCTTACGCAGAGACACAGATACGCAGTATTTT
CASSLRRDTDTQYF
>TRBV5-1|-|-|TRBJ2-3
TGCGCCAGCAGTTCACAGGGTACGACAGATACGCAGTATTTT
CASSSQGTTDTQYF
>TRBV11-2|-|-|TRBJ2-7
TGTGCCAGCAGACATCCCTTATACGAGCAGTACTTC
CASRHPLYEQYF
>TRBV18|TRBD2|-|TRBJ2-7
TGTGCCAGCTCACCAGTAAGAATTACTAGCGGATACTACGAGCAGTACTTC
CASSPVRITSGYYEQYF
>TRBV19|-|-|TRBJ1-5
TGTGCCAGTAGTATTCGGGCAGGGAATCAGCCCCAGCATTTT
CASSIRAGNQPQHF
>TRBV28|-|-|TRBJ2-4
TGTGCCAGCAGTTTTGGCAGGGCGAACATTCAGTACTTC
CASSFGRANIQYF
>TRBV28|-|-|TRBJ1-1
TGTGCCAGCAGCCAAAGCAGGGTGGTCACTGAAGCTTTCTTT
CASSQSRVVTEAFF
>TRBV27|-|-|TRBJ1-2
TGTGCCAGCAGTTTATCCCGTTACAGGGCGAGTAACTATGGCTACACCTTC
CASSLSRYRASNYGYTF
>TRBV6-1|-|-|TRBJ1-1
TGTGCCAGCAGTGAAGCGAAGACTGAAGCTTTCTTT
CASSEAKTEAFF
>TRBV5-6|-|-|TRBJ2-7
TGTGCCAGCAGCCGGCCCGGGCAGTCCTACGAGCAGTACTTC
CASSRPGQSYEQYF
>TRBV10-3|-|-|TRBJ2-7
TGTGCCATCAGTGCTGGTGGGACAAACTACGAGCAGTACTTC
CAISAGGTNYEQYF
>TRBV7-9|-|-|TRBJ2-5
TGTGCCAGCAGCTTAGACTCGGAGCACCCGTACCAAGAGACCCAGTACTTC
CASSLDSEHPYQETQYF
>TRBV4-1|TRBD1|-|TRBJ1-5
TGCGCCAGCAGCCACGGGGACAGGGTAAGTCAGCCCCAGCATTTT
CASSHGDRVSQPQHF
>TRBV5-4|TRBD2|once|TRBJ2-2
TGTGCCGGAGAGCGGGATGGGGGCACCGGGGAGCTGTTTTTT
CAGERDGGTGELFF
>TRBV5-1|TRBD1|-|TRBJ1-6
TGCGCCAGCACCCTTGACAGGGGGCGGGATTCACCCCTCCACTTT
CASTLDRGRDSPLHF
>TRBV28|-|-|TRBJ2-1
TGTGCCAGTAACATCAGTCCTCTGGGTGGGGTACCTACCTCCTACAATGAGCAGTTCTTC
CASNISPLGGVPTSYNEQFF
>TRBV5-1|-|-|TRBJ2-2
TGCGCCAGCAGCTTTCTAAGGGGGTCATACGGGGAGCTGTTTTTT
CASSFLRGSYGELFF
>TRBV4-2|-|-|TRBJ2-5
TGTGCCAGCAGCCAACAACCAGGACACCAAGAGACCCAGTACTTC
CASSQQPGHQETQYF
>TRBV5-1|-|-|TRBJ1-3
TGCGCCAGCAGCTTGGAGTGGGCAGGGGCTGGAAACACCATATATTTT
CASSLEWAGAGNTIYF
>TRBV18|-|-|TRBJ1-3
TGTGCCAGCTCACCCCTCGATCTCTCTGGAAACACCATATATTTT
CASSPLDLSGNTIYF
>TRBV15|-|-|TRBJ2-2
TGTGCCACCAGCAGAGGGGCTGTACTGAACACCGGGGAGCTGTTTTTT
CATSRGAVLNTGELFF
>TRBV5-5|-|-|TRBJ2-7
TGTGCCAGCAGCTTGGGTCGGCCCAGCTCCTCCTACGAGCAGTACTTC
CASSLGRPSSSYEQYF
>TRBV18|-|-|TRBJ2-3
TGTGCCAGCTGTGCGGGACTCACAGATACGCAGTATTTT
CASCAGLTDTQYF
>TRBV7-2|-|-|TRBJ2-7
TGTGCCAGCAGACCCAGCTGGTGGCAGGGAGACGAGCAGTACTTC
CASRPSWWQGDEQYF
>TRBV7-6|-|-|TRBJ1-2
TGTGCCAGCAGCTTAGACCAGGGATACTATGGCTACACCTTC
CASSLDQGYYGYTF
>TRBV5-1|-|-|TRBJ2-6
TGCGCCAGCAGCTTGGGGGCTGGGGCCGGCAACGTCCTGACTTTC
CASSLGAGAGNVLTF
>TRBV6-1|-|-|TRBJ2-1
TGTGCCACCCCCATCCCCCCCACTAACAATGAGCAGTTCTTC
CATPIPPTNNEQFF
>TRBV5-1|TRBD2|-|TRBJ2-3
TGCGCCAGCAGAGGCTCTAGCGGGAGTTTTTCCGCAGATACGCAGTATTTT
CASRGSSGSFSADTQYF
>TRBV9|-|-|TRBJ1-1
TGTGCCAGCAGCTCACGGACCGAAGGCGGCGAGAAGAGGCGCTTT
CASSSRTEGGEKRRF
>TRBV18|-|-|TRBJ1-4
TGTGCCAGCTCACCAGGGGTGAGGGAAAAACTGTTTTTT
CASSPGVREKLFF
>TRBV7-2|TRBD1|-|TRBJ2-7
TGTGCCAGCAGCTTAGCCCTGGGACAGGGGTACGAGCAGTACTTC
CASSLALGQGYEQYF
>TRBV30|-|-|TRBJ2-7
TGTGCCTGGAGATCAGAAAAATCCTACGAGCAGTACTTC
CAWRSEKSYEQYF
>TRBV7-2|TRBD1|-|TRBJ1-2
TGTGCCAGCAGCGTGGGACAGGGATATGGCTACACCTTC
CASSVGQGYGYTF
>TRBV5-1|TRBD2|-|TRBJ2-7
TGCGCCAGCGGAACCGGGACTAGCGGGATCGAGCAGTACTTC
CASGTGTSGIEQYF
>TRBV7-2|TRBD1|-|TRBJ2-7
TGTGCCAGCAGCGCCGAACAGGGGCCGATCCAATACGAGCAGTACTTC
CASSAEQGPIQYEQYF
>TRBV7-2|-|-|TRBJ2-5
TGTGCCAGCAGCTTAGCGTTTGCGAGGGCGGCTAAAGAGACCCAGTACTTC
CASSLAFARAAKETQYF
>TRBV28|TRBD2|-|TRBJ2-7
TGTGCCAGCAGCTCCTACGAAGCGGGAGTTTACGAGCAGTACTTC
CASSSYEAGVYEQYF
>TRBV30|-|-|TRBJ2-2
TGTGCCTGGAGTGTACGGCAGAAGGCCGGGGAGCTGTTTTTT
CAWSVRQKAGELFF
>TRBV5-4|-|-|TRBJ2-4
TGTGCCAGCAGCTTCACAAGATCCAACAGTGCCCTAGCCAAAAACATTCAGTACTTC
CASSFTRSNSALAKNIQYF
>TRBV30|-|once|TRBJ2-3
TGTGCCTGGAATAGGGCCACTAGCACAGATACGCAGTATTTT
CAWNRATSTDTQYF
>TRBV4-1|-|once|TRBJ2-1
TGCGCCAGCAGCCAAGGGCGGGCTTTTACCCTCAATGAGCAGTTCTTC
CASSQGRAFTLNEQFF
>TRBV18|-|-|TRBJ1-1
TGTGCCAGCTCACCACCGGGGGGGGCGCGCACTGAAGCTTTCTTT
CASSPPGGARTEAFF
>TRBV5-1|-|few|TRBJ1-1
TGCGCCAGCAGCTTGTTTGGGAACACTGAAGCTTTCTTT
CASSLFGNTEAFF
>TRBV5-5|-|-|TRBJ2-5
TGTGCCAGCACAGCCATGGCACAGGGTGGAGAGACCCAGTACTTC
CASTAMAQGGETQYF
>TRBV28|TRBD1|-|TRBJ1-2
TGTGCCAGCAGTTCCCCCGGCGGGACAGATCGCTATGGCTACACCTTC
CASSSPGGTDRYGYTF
>TRBV6-4|-|-|TRBJ2-1
TGTGCCAGCAGAAGGGACTCCCTGAGTGAGCAGTTCTTC
CASRRDSLSEQFF
>TRBV28|-|-|TRBJ2-3
TGTGCCAGCAGTTTATTAGTCCGGAGCACAGATACGCAGTATTTT
CASSLLVRSTDTQYF
>TRBV9|-|-|TRBJ1-2
TGTGCCAGCAGCCTCCTCCATGGGGGCTACACCTTC
CASSLLHGGYTF
>TRBV29-1|-|-|TRBJ1-1
TGCAGCGTCAGGACGGGCATGAACACTGAAGCTTTCTTT
CSVRTGMNTEAFF
>TRBV30|TRBD1|-|TRBJ1-6
TGTGCCTGGAGTCGCGGACAGGGGATAGCTTCACCCCTCCACTTT
CAWSRGQGIASPLHF
>TRBV5-1|-|-|TRBJ1-4
TGCGCCAGCAGCACGGAGCCAGGACGGAAACTGTTTTTT
CASSTEPGRKLFF